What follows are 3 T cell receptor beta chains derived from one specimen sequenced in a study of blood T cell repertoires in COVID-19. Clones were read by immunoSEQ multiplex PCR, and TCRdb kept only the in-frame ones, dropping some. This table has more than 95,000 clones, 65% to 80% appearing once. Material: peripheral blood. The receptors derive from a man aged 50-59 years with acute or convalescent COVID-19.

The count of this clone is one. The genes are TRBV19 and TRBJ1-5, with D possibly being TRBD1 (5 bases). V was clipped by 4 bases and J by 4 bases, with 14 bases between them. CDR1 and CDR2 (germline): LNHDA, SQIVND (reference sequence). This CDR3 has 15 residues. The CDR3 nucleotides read TGTGCCAGTAGTACTACCGGGACTGGGAATCAGCCCCAGCATTTT. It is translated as CASSTTGTGNQPQHF.

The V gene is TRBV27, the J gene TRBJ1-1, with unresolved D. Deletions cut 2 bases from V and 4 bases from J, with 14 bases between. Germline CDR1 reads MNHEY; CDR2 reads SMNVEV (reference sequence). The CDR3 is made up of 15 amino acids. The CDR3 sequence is CASSLSGSLGTEAFF. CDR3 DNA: TGTGCCAGCAGTTTAAGCGGATCCTTGGGCACTGAAGCTTTCTTT.

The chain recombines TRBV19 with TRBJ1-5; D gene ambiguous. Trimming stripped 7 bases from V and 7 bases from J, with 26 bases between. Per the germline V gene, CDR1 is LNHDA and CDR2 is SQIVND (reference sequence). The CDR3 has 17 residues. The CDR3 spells CASMVPLHGVVEQPQHF. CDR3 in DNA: TGTGCCAGTATGGTTCCACTCCACGGGGTAGTGGAACAGCCCCAGCATTTT.